This TCR beta chain was recorded in a study of blood T cell repertoires in COVID-19. Looking at the study overall: Italy, Spain and the United States were the sources of the convalescent and acute COVID-19 samples. PBMCs, B-cell-depleted T cells, or T cells provided the cDNA or gDNA that made up the material.

This CDR3 has 17 residues. Per the germline V gene, CDR1 is LGHNT and CDR2 is FRNRAP. With 1 base clipped from V and 1 base from J, the junction kept 1 base outside the gene matches. Those enrolled, adults aged roughly 18 to 89 years, came from some 23 US areas. The study counted Cohort 3 donors as recovered given two negative PCRs, clearance, or symptom resolution. The protocol was immunoSEQ multiplex PCR, while the TCRdb copy is restricted to in-frame clones and leaves out a portion. The sample carries 400,000 to 450,000 clones, around 87% recorded once. Input material: PBMCs or T cells enriched from blood (not recorded which). The J gene is TRBJ2-1, the V gene TRBV12-5; 13 bases fit TRBD2. This sequence was found in a man between 25 and 39 years old who had recovered from COVID-19. CDR3 nucleotides: TGTGCTAGTGGTTTGGGACTAGCGGGAGGATCCTACAATGAGCAGTTCTTC. Translated: CASGLGLAGGSYNEQFF. Based on the CDR3 plus reference TRBV12-5 and TRBJ2-1, the full variable domain is DARVTQTPRHKVTEMGQEVTMRCQPILGHNTVFWYRQTMMQGLELLAYFRNRAPLDDSGMPKDRFSAEMPDATLATLKIQPSEPRDSAVYFCASGLGLAGGSYNEQFFGPGTRLTVL.